This T cell receptor (beta chain) was observed in a study of response to subunit inactivated influenza vaccine. General study findings and limits: Each seasonal influenza vaccination recruits few new T cells, the authors suggested.

With regard to this clonotype: Its antigen is not known.

TCRdb ran MiXCR on the RT-PCR reads and lists one entry per CDR3 protein. The table lists over 150,000 distinct CDR3 sequences, approximately 10% of them singletons. Trimming cost V 6 bases and J 5 bases, with 11 bases left between them. Germline V gene sequence: CDR1 SGHVS, CDR2 FQNEAQ. The CDR3 runs to 13 residues. The origin of this receptor is a man aged 50 or older who received an inactivated influenza vaccine. The chain couples TRBV7-8 to TRBJ2-1, with a weak D call TRBD2 (6 bases). The starting material was non-naive T cells sorted from PBMCs, obtained roughly 46 days after vaccination. The CDR3 nucleotides are TGTGCCAGCAGTATAGCGGTCCACAATGAGCAGTTCTTC. Translated, it gives CASSIAVHNEQFF.